The 9 T cell receptor beta chains listed next were all sequenced from one sample in a study of shared clonotypes between healthy human individuals. Repertoires were generated with immunoSEQ multiplex PCR, while TCRdb's copy carries only in-frame clones and drops some. The table includes approximately 1.1 million clones, 75% to 85% detected once. Material for sequencing was memory CD4+ T cells from PBMCs. Subset in this sample: CD45RA-negative fraction. All receptors derive from a man in his late teens or twenties in good health. Some clones in this sample may be carry-over from other donors' samples.

The rearrangement uses TRBV28 and TRBJ2-7; a possible D gene is TRBD2 (5 bases). The CDR3 totals 15 residues. Deletions cut 1 base from V and 4 bases from J, with 14 bases between. Looked up from germline, CDR1 is MDHEN and CDR2 is SYDVKM. As DNA, the CDR3 is TGTGCCAGCAGTTTATCCGCTGGCGGGTCTTACGAGCAGTACTTC. Protein: CASSLSAGGSYEQYF.

This clone was seen a few times. The V and J genes are TRBV29-1 and TRBJ1-1; D might be TRBD1 (6 bases). CDR3 length: 16 amino acids. The V end lost 3 bases, the J end lost 0 bases, and 17 bases lay between the germline ends. Germline-derived CDR1 and CDR2 are SQVTM and ANQGSEA. DNA for the CDR3: TGCAGCGTTGACCGGGACATGAGAGCAATGAACACTGAAGCTTTCTTT. This codes for CSVDRDMRAMNTEAFF.

J is TRBJ1-3 and V is TRBV11-2; D remains unclear. The CDR3 contains 15 residues. Germline V lookup: CDR1 SGHAT, CDR2 FQNNGV. V was trimmed by 1 base and J by 0 bases, leaving 7 bases between them. CDR3 nucleotides: TGTGCCAGCAGCTTAGTTTTTAGCTCTGGAAACACCATATATTTT. Translated: CASSLVFSSGNTIYF.

The V call is TRBV9, the J call TRBJ2-1; D ambiguous. Trimming removed 2 bases from V and 4 bases from J, with 10 bases in between. CDR3 length: 14 residues. In germline, CDR1 is SGDLS, CDR2 YYNGEE. The CDR3 reads CASSVIREYNEQFF. The CDR3 DNA is TGTGCCAGCAGCGTCATAAGGGAATACAATGAGCAGTTCTTC.

Remarks on this clone: Other nucleotide sequences in the sample specify the same CDR3. This chain joins TRBV5-4 and TRBJ1-2; D uncertain. Germline CDR1 and CDR2: SGHNT and YYREEE (reference sequence). V lost 4 bases, J lost 2 bases, and 9 bases lay in between. The CDR3 is 13 residues long. The CDR3, as DNA: TGTGCCAGCAGCACTGATAGAAACTATGGCTACACCTTC. Amino acids: CASSTDRNYGYTF.

The chain combines TRBV6-5 with TRBJ2-7; D unresolved. V was cut by 2 bases and J by 2 bases, with 13 bases left in between. The germline gives CDR1 MNHEY, CDR2 SVGAGI. The CDR3 runs 15 residues. The CDR3 sequence: CASSYVSDPPYEQYF. The DNA of the CDR3 is TGTGCCAGCAGTTACGTATCGGATCCCCCCTACGAGCAGTACTTC.

This chain connects TRBV4-2 to TRBJ2-1; 8 bases line up with TRBD1. The CDR3 covers 17 residues. Germline values: CDR1 LGHNA, CDR2 YNFKEQ. V lost 1 base and J lost 1; bases outside the gene matches: 6. CDR3 sequence: CASSQVIGQGSYNEQFF. As DNA, the CDR3 is TGTGCCAGCAGCCAAGTAATTGGACAGGGTTCCTACAATGAGCAGTTCTTC.

This clone was picked up a small number of times. J is TRBJ1-1 and V is TRBV7-9, with 8 positions matching TRBD1. The length of the CDR3 is 18 residues. J lost 6 bases, V lost 5 bases, and 20 bases had no gene match. The germline V gene has CDR1 SEHNR and CDR2 FQNEAQ (reference sequence). The CDR3 sequence: CASSLGLGRGRRGAEAFF. CDR3 sequence (DNA): TGTGCCAGCAGCCTTGGGTTGGGCAGGGGGCGGAGGGGCGCTGAAGCTTTCTTT. The complete variable domain, with remaining parts taken from reference TRBV7-9 and TRBJ1-1, reads DTGVSQNPRHKITKRGQNVTFRCDPISEHNRLYWYRQTLGQGPEFLTYFQNEAQLEKSRLLSDRFSAERPKGSFSTLEIQRTEQGDSAMYLCASSLGLGRGRRGAEAFFGQGTRLTVV.

This chain joins TRBV25-1 and TRBJ2-7; D might be TRBD1 or TRBD2, each matching 5 bases. This CDR3 is built from 16 residues. V gave up 3 bases and J gave up 7 bases, with 22 bases separating them. CDR1 and CDR2 (germline): MGHDK, SYGVNS. The CDR3 sequence: CASSDLTGTARDEQYF. CDR3 DNA sequence: TGTGCCAGCAGTGACCTAACCGGGACGGCCCGCGATGAGCAGTACTTC.